This TCR beta chain stems from a study of control samples from healthy donors and cancer patients. Only in-frame clones appear in the TCRdb table, and some are missing; sequencing was by immunoSEQ multiplex PCR. The sample gives roughly 80,000 clones, approximately 90% of which show up once; 5% to 7% is in the top ten. From germline, CDR1 is SGHNT and CDR2 YYREEE (reference sequence). The V end lost 4 bases, the J end lost 1 base, and 14 bases lay between the germline ends. The CDR3 is 16 residues long. This clonotype was sampled from a woman between 50 and 59 years old in good health. The material sequenced was blood. V is TRBV5-4 and J is TRBJ2-2, with D tentatively TRBD1 or TRBD2 (5 bases each). The CDR3, as DNA: TGTGCCAGCAGCGGTCCCGGGGCCCTGAACACCGGGGAGCTGTTTTTT. Translated, it gives CASSGPGALNTGELFF.